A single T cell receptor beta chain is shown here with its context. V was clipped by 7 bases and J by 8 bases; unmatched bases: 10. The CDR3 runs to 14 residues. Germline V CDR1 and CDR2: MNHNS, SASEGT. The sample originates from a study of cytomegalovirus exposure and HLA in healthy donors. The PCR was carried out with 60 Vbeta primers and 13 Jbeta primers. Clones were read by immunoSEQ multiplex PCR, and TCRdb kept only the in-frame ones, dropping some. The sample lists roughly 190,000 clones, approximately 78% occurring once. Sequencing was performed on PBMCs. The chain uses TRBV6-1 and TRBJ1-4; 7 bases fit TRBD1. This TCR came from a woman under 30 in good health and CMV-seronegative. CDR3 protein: CASTPGTADEKLFF. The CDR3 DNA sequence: TGTGCCAGCACCCCCGGGACAGCAGACGAAAAACTGTTTTTT.